The source of this T cell receptor (beta chain) is a study of siplizumab effects on memory and regulatory T cells. The assay was immunoSEQ multiplex PCR, and TCRdb's table has in-frame clones only and misses some. The sample holds approximately 94,000 clones, under 95% seen once. This sequence was found in a human donor in good health. Material: CD8+ T cells sorted from blood.

The CDR3 DNA sequence: TGTGCCAGTAGTATTTATACTGAAGCTTTCTTT. Its translation is CASSIYTEAFF. The chain recombines TRBV19 with TRBJ1-1; no definite D call. CDR1 is LNHDA, CDR2 SQIVND, per germline (reference sequence). V lost 3 bases and J 5 bases, leaving 4 bases between the germline ends. The CDR3 is 11 amino acids.